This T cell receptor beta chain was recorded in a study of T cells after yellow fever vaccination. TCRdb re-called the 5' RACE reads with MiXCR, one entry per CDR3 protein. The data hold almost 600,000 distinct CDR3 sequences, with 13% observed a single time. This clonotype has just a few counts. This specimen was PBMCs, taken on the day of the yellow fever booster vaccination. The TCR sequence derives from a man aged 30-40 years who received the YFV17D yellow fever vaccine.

This CDR3 reads CASSPPGFDSGRLYEQYF. The CDR3 nucleotides are TGTGCCAGCTCACCACCGGGCTTTGACTCCGGCAGGCTGTACGAGCAGTACTTC. The V gene is TRBV18, the J gene TRBJ2-7, with no clear D. V gave up 0 bases and J gave up 4 bases, with 22 bases separating them. Germline loops: CDR1 KGHSH, CDR2 LQKENI. The CDR3 spans 18 residues.